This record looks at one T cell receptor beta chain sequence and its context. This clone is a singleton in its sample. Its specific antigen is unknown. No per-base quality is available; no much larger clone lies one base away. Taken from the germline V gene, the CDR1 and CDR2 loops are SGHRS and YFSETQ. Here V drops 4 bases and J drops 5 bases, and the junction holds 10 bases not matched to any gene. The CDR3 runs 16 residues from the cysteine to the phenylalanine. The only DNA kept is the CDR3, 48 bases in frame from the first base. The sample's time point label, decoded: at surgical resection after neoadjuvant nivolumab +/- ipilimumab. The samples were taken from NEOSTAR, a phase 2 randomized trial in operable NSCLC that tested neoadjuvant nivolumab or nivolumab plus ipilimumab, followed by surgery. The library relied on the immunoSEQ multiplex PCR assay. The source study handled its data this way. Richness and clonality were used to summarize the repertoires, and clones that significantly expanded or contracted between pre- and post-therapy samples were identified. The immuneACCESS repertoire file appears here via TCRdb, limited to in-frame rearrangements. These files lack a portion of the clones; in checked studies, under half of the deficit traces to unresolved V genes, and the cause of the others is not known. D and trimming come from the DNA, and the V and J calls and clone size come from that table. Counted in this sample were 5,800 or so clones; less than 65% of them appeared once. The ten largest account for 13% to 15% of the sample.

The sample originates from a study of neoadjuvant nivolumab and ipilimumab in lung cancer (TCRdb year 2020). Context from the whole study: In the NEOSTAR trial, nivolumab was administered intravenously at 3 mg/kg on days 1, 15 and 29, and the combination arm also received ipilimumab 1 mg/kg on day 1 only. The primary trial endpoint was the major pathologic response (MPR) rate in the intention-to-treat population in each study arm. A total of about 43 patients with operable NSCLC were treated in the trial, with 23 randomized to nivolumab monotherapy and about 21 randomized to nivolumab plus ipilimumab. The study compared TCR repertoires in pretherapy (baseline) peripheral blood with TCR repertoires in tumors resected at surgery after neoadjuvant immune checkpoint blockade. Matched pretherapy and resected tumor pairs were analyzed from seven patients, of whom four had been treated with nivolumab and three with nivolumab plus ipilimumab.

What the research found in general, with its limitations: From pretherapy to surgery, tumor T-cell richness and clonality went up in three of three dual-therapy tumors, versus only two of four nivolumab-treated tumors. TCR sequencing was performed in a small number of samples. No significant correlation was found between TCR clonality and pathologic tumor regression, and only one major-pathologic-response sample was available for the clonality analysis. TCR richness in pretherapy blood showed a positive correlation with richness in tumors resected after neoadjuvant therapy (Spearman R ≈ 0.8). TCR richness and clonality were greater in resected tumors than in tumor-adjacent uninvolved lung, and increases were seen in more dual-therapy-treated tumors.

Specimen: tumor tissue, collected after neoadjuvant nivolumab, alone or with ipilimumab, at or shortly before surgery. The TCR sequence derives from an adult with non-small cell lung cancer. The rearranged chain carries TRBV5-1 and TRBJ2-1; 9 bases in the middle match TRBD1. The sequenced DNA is TGCGCCAGCAGCCAGAGTCCGGGACAGGGAAACAATGAGCAGTTCTTC. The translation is CASSQSPGQGNNEQFF.